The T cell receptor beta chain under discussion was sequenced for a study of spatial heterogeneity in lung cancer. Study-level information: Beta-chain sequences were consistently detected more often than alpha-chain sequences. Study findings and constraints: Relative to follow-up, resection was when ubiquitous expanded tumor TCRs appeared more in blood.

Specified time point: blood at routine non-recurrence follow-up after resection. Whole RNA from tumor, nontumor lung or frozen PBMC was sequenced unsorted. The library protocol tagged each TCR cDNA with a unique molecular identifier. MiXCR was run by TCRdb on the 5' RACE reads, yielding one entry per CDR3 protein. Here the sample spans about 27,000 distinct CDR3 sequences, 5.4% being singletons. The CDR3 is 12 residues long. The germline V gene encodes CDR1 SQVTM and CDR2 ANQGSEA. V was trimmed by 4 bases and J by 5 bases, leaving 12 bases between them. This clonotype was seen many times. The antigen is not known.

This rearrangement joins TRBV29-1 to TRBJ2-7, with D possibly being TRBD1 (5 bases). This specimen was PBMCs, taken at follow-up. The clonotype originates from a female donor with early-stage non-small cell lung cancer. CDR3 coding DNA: TGCAGCGTTGTAGGGGATTGGAACGAGCAGTACTTC. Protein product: CSVVGDWNEQYF.